This T cell receptor beta chain comes out of a study of blood T cell repertoires in COVID-19. V lost 10 bases to trimming and J lost 3 bases, with 12 bases between them. The CDR3 is made up of 12 amino acids. Germline V CDR1 and CDR2: MNHEY, SVGAGI. Sequencing was performed with immunoSEQ multiplex PCR; in TCRdb, only in-frame clones are kept and a portion is missing. The sample yields more than 300,000 clones, 90% seen once. The receptor comes from a woman aged 25 to 45 who had been exposed to COVID-19. The sample comprised PBMCs or T cells enriched from blood (not recorded which). J is TRBJ1-1 and V is TRBV6-5; no firm D call. The CDR3 spells CATSGSYTEAFF. CDR3 bases: TGTGCCACCTCCGGGTCGTACACTGAAGCTTTCTTT.